These 5 T cell receptor beta chains originate from one sample sequenced in a study of shared clonotypes between healthy human individuals (dated by TCRdb to 2018 to 2021). Libraries were built with the immunoSEQ multiplex PCR assay. Not all clones reach the TCRdb copy of this immuneACCESS table, which keeps in-frame sequences only. Checked studies attribute under half of the gap to unresolved V genes and leave the rest unexplained. Present in this sample are millions of clones, over 85% of which were seen just once. The ten largest clones represent roughly 0.15% of the sample. Sequencing was performed on naive CD4+ T cells sorted from blood. The intended sense of this specimen's cell subset or site label: CD45RA+ positively selected. The receptors come from a man between 18 and 35 years old in good health.

In the case of this clone: Other DNA sequences within the sample encode an identical CDR3. The chain recombines TRBV28 with TRBJ2-3, with a weak D call TRBD1 (5 bases). The V end was cut by 3 bases, the J end by 1 base, with 8 bases between. This CDR3 is built from 14 residues. Germline V gives CDR1 MDHEN, CDR2 SYDVKM. CDR3 nucleotide sequence: TGTGCCAGCAGTTTCCGACAGCGCACAGATACGCAGTATTTT. This translates into CASSFRQRTDTQYF.

The CDR3 region is CASSFAESNEQYF. DNA for the CDR3: TGTGCCAGCAGCTTTGCGGAGTCCAACGAGCAGTACTTC. The chain links TRBV7-9 to TRBJ2-7; D gene uncertain. Germline assignment: CDR1 SEHNR and CDR2 FQNEAQ (reference sequence). The CDR3 length is 13 residues. The V and J ends lost 3 bases and 5 bases respectively, with 11 bases between them.

This chain uses TRBV7-2 with TRBJ2-1; D perhaps matches TRBD2 (6 bases). Deletions cut 5 bases from V and 0 bases from J, with 8 bases between. Germline V gene sequence: CDR1 SGHTA, CDR2 FQGNSA. The CDR3 has 14 amino acids. CDR3 loop: CASSTGGSYNEQFF. The CDR3 nucleotides read TGTGCCAGCAGCACCGGGGGCTCCTACAATGAGCAGTTCTTC.

V is TRBV30 and J is TRBJ2-3, with D hard to call. The V end lost 8 bases, the J end lost 3 bases, and 9 bases lay between the germline ends. The CDR3 has 11 residues. CDR1 GTSNPN and CDR2 SVGIG come from the germline V gene (reference sequence). Here the CDR3 DNA reads TGTGCCGGACGAGGTACAGATACGCAGTATTTT. Translating it yields CAGRGTDTQYF. Complete variable domain (other parts from reference TRBV30 and TRBJ2-3): SQTIHQWPATLVQPVGSPLSLECTVEGTSNPNLYWYRQAAGRGLQLLFYSVGIGQISSEVPQNLSASRPQDRQFILSSKKLLLSDSGFYLCAGRGTDTQYFGPGTRLTVL.

V gene TRBV15 combines with J gene TRBJ2-3; possible D gene TRBD1, 5 bases. The germline V gene encodes CDR1 LNHNV and CDR2 YYDKDF (reference sequence). The ends were cut back, 0 bases at V and 5 bases at J, with 18 bases in the middle. The CDR3 totals 17 residues. The CDR3: CATSRDLFREEEDTQYF. As DNA, the CDR3 is TGTGCCACCAGCAGAGATCTTTTCAGGGAAGAGGAAGATACGCAGTATTTT.